Listed here are 10 T cell receptor beta chains from one sample, sequenced in a study of T cell repertoires in aging, cancer and after chemotherapy. TRB rearrangements spanning V, D and J were amplified using mixed TRB-A/B primers. TCRdb re-called the multiplex PCR reads with MiXCR, one entry per CDR3 protein. Here the sample spans approximately 3,000 distinct CDR3 sequences, roughly 20% being singletons. Amplification of TCR beta used genomic DNA extracted from peripheral blood. Input material: blood. The source is a human donor with a blood cancer.

The J gene is TRBJ2-1, the V gene TRBV12-3 or TRBV12-4; the D gene is possibly TRBD1 (6 bases). The CDR3 is made up of 14 amino acids. V was cut by 6 bases and J by 5 bases, with 14 bases left in between. The CDR3 loop reads CASSPLRGNNEQFF. DNA for the CDR3: TGTGCCAGCAGCCCACTTAGGGGGAACAATGAGCAGTTCTTC.

Points on this clonotype: A read error may be the cause here, since a much bigger clone is one base away. V is TRBV5-6 and J is TRBJ2-5, with 9 bases aligning to TRBD1. V lost 2 bases, J lost 5 bases, and 10 bases stayed unmatched. The V gene's germline CDR1 is SGHDT and CDR2 YYEEEE. The CDR3 runs 16 residues. The CDR3 nucleotides are TGTGCCAGCAGCTTAGGAGCGGACAGGGGCGCGGAGACCCAGTACTTC. Its protein product is CASSLGADRGAETQYF.

The chain is built from TRBV6-5 and TRBJ1-5, with D possibly matching TRBD1 (5 bases). The CDR3 totals 19 residues. The germline V gene encodes CDR1 MNHEY and CDR2 SVGAGI. Trimming removed 5 bases from V and 0 bases from J, with 23 bases in between. The CDR3 DNA follows: TGTGCCAGCAGTGATGGGGGAGGAACTTGGGATTATAGCAATCAGCCCCAGCATTTT. Amino acid sequence: CASSDGGGTWDYSNQPQHF.

This clonotype is medium-sized by share. The rearrangement joins TRBV27 to TRBJ2-7; a possible D gene is TRBD2 (7 bases). CDR3 length: 15 residues. Germline V gene sequence: CDR1 MNHEY, CDR2 SMNVEV (reference sequence). Trimming removed 6 bases at V and 1 base at J, with 16 bases between. This chain's CDR3 is CASRGSGGLSYEQYF. The CDR3 DNA sequence: TGTGCCAGCAGGGGCTCGGGGGGCTTGTCCTACGAGCAGTACTTC.

In regard to this clonotype: A much larger clone sits a single nucleotide away, making a read error possible. This rearrangement joins TRBV6-5 to TRBJ2-5; 8 bases map to TRBD2. CDR3 length: 16 amino acids. CDR1 and CDR2 (germline): MNHEY, SVGAGI. CDR3 nucleotide sequence: TGTGCCAGCAGTTCTACTAGCGGTGGGGTAAGGGAGACCAAGTACTTC. It codes for CASSSTSGGVRETKYF.

This clonotype is labeled medium-sized (0.01 to 0.1%). This sequence joins TRBV6-1 and TRBJ1-3; possible D gene TRBD1, 5 bases. V was shortened by 8 bases and J by 3 bases, with 11 bases between the two germline ends. The CDR3 is 13 residues long. From germline, CDR1 is MNHNS and CDR2 SASEGT. CDR3 amino acids: CASGERGGNTIYF. In nucleotides, the CDR3 is TGTGCCAGCGGAGAAAGGGGTGGAAACACCATATATTTT.

In this sample, this clonotype is medium-sized. V usage is TRBV6-2 or TRBV6-3 and J usage is TRBJ2-1, with 9 positions matching TRBD1. The germline V gene has CDR1 MNHEY and CDR2 SVGEGT. The CDR3 is made up of 19 amino acids. With V trimmed by 6 bases and J by 8 bases, 23 bases remained unmatched. CDR3 in amino acids: CASSSRRRPGTGSLHEQFF. The CDR3 bases are TGTGCCAGCAGCTCCCGTCGCCGACCCGGGACAGGGAGTTTGCATGAGCAGTTCTTC.

By sample share, this clonotype is medium-sized. The chain has TRBV6-1 and TRBJ2-7; perhaps D is TRBD1 or TRBD2 (5 bases each). V gave up 0 bases and J gave up 1 base, with 10 bases separating them. This CDR3 spans 15 amino acids. CDR1 is MNHNS and CDR2 is SASEGT in the germline V gene. The DNA for the CDR3 is TGTGCCAGCAGTGAAGCGGGGGATTCTTCCTACGAGCAGTACTTC. Translation: CASSEAGDSSYEQYF.

This clonotype has a handful of counts. The chain employs TRBV6-5 and TRBJ1-1; D is uncertain. The V gene's germline CDR1 is MNHEY and CDR2 SVGAGI. V was shortened by 8 bases and J by 0 bases, with 13 bases between the two germline ends. This CDR3 spans 14 amino acids. The CDR3: CASQKADMNTEAFF. CDR3 nucleotides: TGTGCCAGCCAGAAGGCAGACATGAACACTGAAGCTTTCTTT.

This clonotype was seen more than once but under ten times. The chain links TRBV5-1 to TRBJ2-1; TRBD1 matches 10 bases. J lost 6 bases, V lost 3 bases, and 9 bases had no gene match. The V gene's germline CDR1 is SGHRS and CDR2 YFSETQ. CDR3 size: 16 residues. CDR3 in DNA: TGCGCCAGCAGCTCCGACAGGGGGCGTGCCCTCAATGAGCAGTTCTTC. Its translation is CASSSDRGRALNEQFF.